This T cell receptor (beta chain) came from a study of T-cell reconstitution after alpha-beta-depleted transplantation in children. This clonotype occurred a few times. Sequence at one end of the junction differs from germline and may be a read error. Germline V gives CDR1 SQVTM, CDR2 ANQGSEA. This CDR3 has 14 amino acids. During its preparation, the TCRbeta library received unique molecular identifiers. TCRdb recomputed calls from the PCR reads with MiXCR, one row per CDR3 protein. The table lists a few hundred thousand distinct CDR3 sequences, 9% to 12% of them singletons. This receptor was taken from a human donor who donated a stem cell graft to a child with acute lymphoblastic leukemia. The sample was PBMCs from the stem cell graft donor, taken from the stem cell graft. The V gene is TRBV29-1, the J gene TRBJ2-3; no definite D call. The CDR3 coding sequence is TGCAGCGTTAAAGACGGTTTAAGCACAGATACGCAGTATTTT. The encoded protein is CSVKDGLSTDTQYF.